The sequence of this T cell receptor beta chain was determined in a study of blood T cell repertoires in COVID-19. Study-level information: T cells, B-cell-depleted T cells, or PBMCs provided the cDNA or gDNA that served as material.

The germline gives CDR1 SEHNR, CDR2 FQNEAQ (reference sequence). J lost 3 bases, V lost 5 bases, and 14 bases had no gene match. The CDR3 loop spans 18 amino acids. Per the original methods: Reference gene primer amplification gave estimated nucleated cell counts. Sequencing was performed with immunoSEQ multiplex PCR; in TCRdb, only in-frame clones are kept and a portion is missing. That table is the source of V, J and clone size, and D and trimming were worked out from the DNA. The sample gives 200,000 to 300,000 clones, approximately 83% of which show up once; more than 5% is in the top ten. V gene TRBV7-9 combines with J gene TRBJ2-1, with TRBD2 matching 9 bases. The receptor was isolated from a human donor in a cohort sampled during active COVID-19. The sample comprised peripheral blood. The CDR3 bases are TGTGCCAGCAGCCCCTCCCCCGGCGGGAGGGCCAACTACAATGAGCAGTTCTTC. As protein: CASSPSPGGRANYNEQFF.